One sample yielded the 28 T cell receptor beta chains listed below, sequenced in a study of blood T cell repertoires in COVID-19. Data came from immunoSEQ multiplex PCR; TCRdb stores just in-frame clones and leaves some out. The profile covers about 190,000 clones, with 86% appearing a single time and 4.5% to 6.5% taken by the ten largest. The material sequenced was PBMCs or T cells enriched from blood (not recorded which). The receptors here all came from a middle-aged man with acute COVID-19.

The sample holds one count of this clone. V usage is TRBV27 and J usage is TRBJ2-2; tentative D call: TRBD2 (5 bases). The CDR3 has 17 residues. V was cut by 5 bases and J by 2 bases, with 18 bases left in between. Germline CDR1 MNHEY, CDR2 SMNVEV (reference sequence). Written as DNA, the CDR3 is TGTGCCAGCAGTAAGAACGGACTGCCGGTCAACACCGGGGAGCTGTTTTTT. Its translation is CASSKNGLPVNTGELFF.

The chain combines TRBV19 with TRBJ2-1; D not resolved. The germline V gene has CDR1 LNHDA and CDR2 SQIVND (reference sequence). V lost 2 bases and J 0 bases, leaving 8 bases between the germline ends. This CDR3 has 15 residues. The CDR3 loop reads CASSITPSSYNEQFF. As DNA, the CDR3 is TGTGCCAGTAGTATAACACCTAGCTCCTACAATGAGCAGTTCTTC.

CDR3 in amino acids: CASSSQGAQNSPLHF. The CDR3 DNA is TGTGCCAGCTCATCACAGGGGGCGCAGAATTCACCCCTCCACTTT. The V call is TRBV18, the J call TRBJ1-6, with 9 bases fitting TRBD1. CDR3 length: 15 amino acids. Germline CDR1 reads KGHSH; CDR2 reads LQKENI. V lost 5 bases and J lost 7; bases outside the gene matches: 6.

The V gene is TRBV6-5, the J gene TRBJ2-1, with a tentative D call TRBD1 (6 bases). This CDR3 region has 12 residues. V was trimmed by 6 bases and J by 4 bases, leaving 7 bases between them. The germline gives CDR1 MNHEY, CDR2 SVGAGI. DNA of the CDR3: TGTGCCAGCAGAGGGGGTTACAATGAGCAGTTCTTC. It translates to CASRGGYNEQFF.

The rearrangement joins TRBV7-9 to TRBJ2-5; D is undetermined. Germline CDR1 and CDR2: SEHNR and FQNEAQ (reference sequence). The germline V and J ends were trimmed by 3 bases and 1 base, with 12 bases remaining between them. This CDR3 is 15 amino acids long. CDR3 region: CASSFRSTVQETQYF. The CDR3 DNA follows: TGTGCCAGCAGCTTCAGGTCTACAGTCCAAGAGACCCAGTACTTC.

DNA for the CDR3: TGTGCCAGCAGTTCCATGCCTCAAGCGGGAGCCGGCGATGAGCAGTTCTTC. Translation: CASSSMPQAGAGDEQFF. The chain carries TRBV27 and TRBJ2-1; TRBD2 agrees at 8 bases. The junction had 16 bases not matched to a gene; V was cut back by 4 bases and J by 8 bases. CDR3 length: 17 amino acids. Germline loops: CDR1 MNHEY, CDR2 SMNVEV (reference sequence).

This clone was counted only a few times. In DNA, the CDR3 is TGTGCCAGCAGCAGTAGCGGGAGGGCCAATGAGCAGTTCTTC. Translating it yields CASSSSGRANEQFF. The chain joins TRBV7-2 to TRBJ2-1, with 11 positions matching TRBD2. Germline loops: CDR1 SGHTA, CDR2 FQGNSA. CDR3 length: 14 residues. The ends lost 5 bases at V and 6 bases at J; junction bases unmatched: 3.

CDR3 DNA sequence: TGCGCCAGCAGCTCGGGGACTAGCGGGGGAAAAGAGACCCAGTACTTC. This translates into CASSSGTSGGKETQYF. The chain couples TRBV5-1 to TRBJ2-5; 14 bases match TRBD2. Losses at the gene ends were 3 bases for V and 3 bases for J; bases not matched to a gene: 4. CDR1 and CDR2 (germline): SGHRS, YFSETQ. The CDR3 spans 16 residues.

The count of this clone is one. This chain uses TRBV7-8 with TRBJ2-5; D perhaps matches TRBD2 (6 bases). This CDR3 contains 18 residues. V gave up 0 bases and J gave up 0 bases, with 17 bases separating them. Per germline, CDR1 SGHVS and CDR2 FQNEAQ. The CDR3 reads CASSLAWASGRDQETQYF. CDR3 DNA: TGTGCCAGCAGCTTAGCGTGGGCCAGCGGGCGGGACCAAGAGACCCAGTACTTC.

The chain links TRBV7-3 to TRBJ2-2; no firm D call. Between the trimmed V and J ends, which lost 2 bases and 0 bases, there was a span of 4 bases. The CDR3 is made up of 14 amino acids. The germline gives CDR1 SGHTA, CDR2 FQGTGA. The DNA for the CDR3 is TGTGCCAGCAGCTTACAGTCGAACACCGGGGAGCTGTTTTTT. It yields the protein CASSLQSNTGELFF.

There are a few counts of this clone. V is TRBV7-9 and J is TRBJ2-5; 7 bases line up with TRBD2. Trimming cost V 1 base and J 1 base; bases outside gene matches: 3. The CDR3 extends over 15 amino acids. The V gene's germline CDR1 is SEHNR and CDR2 FQNEAQ (reference sequence). The CDR3: CASSLGSGIQETQYF. The DNA of the CDR3 is TGTGCCAGCAGCTTAGGGAGCGGGATCCAAGAGACCCAGTACTTC. The full variable domain, in which reference TRBV7-9 and TRBJ2-5 provide the parts outside the CDR3, is DTGVSQNPRHKITKRGQNVTFRCDPISEHNRLYWYRQTLGQGPEFLTYFQNEAQLEKSRLLSDRFSAERPKGSFSTLEIQRTEQGDSAMYLCASSLGSGIQETQYFGPGTRLLVL.

V and J are TRBV2 and TRBJ2-6, with D maybe TRBD2 (6 bases). This CDR3 spans 15 amino acids. Germline V CDR1 and CDR2: SNHLY, FYNNEI. Trimming left V 6 bases short and J 1 base short, with 10 bases between. In DNA, the CDR3 is TGTGCCAGCAGGGAGGGTAGGTCTGGGGCCAACGTCCTGACTTTC. Amino acids: CASREGRSGANVLTF.

In this sample, this clone turned up a few times. The rearrangement links TRBV11-2 to TRBJ1-1; 8 bases align to TRBD1. V lost 5 bases to trimming and J lost 6 bases; unmatched junction nucleotides: 8. The CDR3 contains 14 residues. Germline V lookup: CDR1 SGHAT, CDR2 FQNNGV. The CDR3 DNA is TGTGCCAGCAGCACCTGGACAGGGACGGCTGAAGCTTTCTTT. Amino acids: CASSTWTGTAEAFF.

The rearrangement joins TRBV3-1 (or the pseudogene TRBV3-2) to TRBJ2-7; D gene unclear. This CDR3 spans 13 amino acids. CDR1 is LGHDT, CDR2 YNNKEL, per germline (reference sequence). The V gene lost 2 bases and the J gene lost 7 bases, with 12 bases spanning the gap. CDR3 sequence: CASSQPGWWEQYF. CDR3 DNA sequence: TGTGCCAGCAGCCAACCAGGCTGGTGGGAGCAGTACTTC.

The gene calls are TRBV9 and TRBJ2-1; perhaps TRBD2 as D (6 bases). The CDR3 sequence is 14 residues long. CDR1 is SGDLS, CDR2 YYNGEE, per germline. Trimming took off 6 bases at V and 4 bases at J, with 14 bases between the two ends. This CDR3 reads CASTPGSSYNEQFF. Here the CDR3 DNA reads TGTGCCAGCACCCCCGGGAGTAGTTACAATGAGCAGTTCTTC.

This rearrangement joins TRBV5-1 to TRBJ2-1, with 9 bases identical to TRBD2. The CDR3 is 15 residues long. V was pared by 0 bases and J by 7 bases, with 5 bases of the junction left unmatched. Germline values: CDR1 SGHRS, CDR2 YFSETQ. The CDR3 protein is CASSLAGTSSNEQFF. Written as DNA, the CDR3 is TGCGCCAGCAGCTTGGCCGGGACTAGCAGTAATGAGCAGTTCTTC.

The chain joins TRBV29-1 to TRBJ2-1; 9 bases agree with TRBD1. The CDR3 is 15 amino acids. Germline CDR1 reads SQVTM; CDR2 reads ANQGSEA. After removal of 4 bases from V and 6 bases from J, the junction contained 10 bases not matched to a gene. CDR3 in amino acids: CSVVGPGQGFNEQFF. The CDR3 DNA is TGCAGCGTTGTTGGACCGGGACAGGGCTTCAATGAGCAGTTCTTC.

This clone was found once. The chain links TRBV4-1 to TRBJ1-2, with D possibly TRBD1 on 6 matching bases. Germline CDR1 is MGHRA and CDR2 is YSYEKL. The CDR3 is 15 amino acids. V was pared by 5 bases and J by 1 base, with 14 bases between. The CDR3 sequence is CASSTGLGNNYGYTF. CDR3 bases: TGCGCCAGCAGCACAGGGTTGGGGAATAACTATGGCTACACCTTC.

This chain links TRBV28 with TRBJ2-1; D might be TRBD2 (6 bases). The germline CDR1 and CDR2 sequences are MDHEN and SYDVKM. V lost 8 bases to trimming and J lost 4 bases, with 12 bases between them. This CDR3 spans 13 amino acids. The CDR3 region has the DNA TGTGCCAGCCTCCCGGAGGGGTACAATGAGCAGTTCTTC. Encoded protein: CASLPEGYNEQFF.

This sequence joins TRBV27 and TRBJ1-5; D remains unclear. With 3 bases removed from V and 0 bases from J, the gap between germline ends came to 6 bases. This CDR3 contains 14 residues. CDR1 and CDR2 (germline): MNHEY, SMNVEV (reference sequence). The CDR3 DNA reads TGTGCCAGCAGTTTTTCCTCTAGCAATCAGCCCCAGCATTTT. As protein: CASSFSSSNQPQHF.

The chain links TRBV30 to TRBJ2-5; D call uncertain. Germline values: CDR1 GTSNPN, CDR2 SVGIG (reference sequence). The CDR3 totals 15 residues. V lost 4 bases and J lost 2, with 17 bases in between. In DNA, the CDR3 is TGTGCCTGGACCCAACGGGTTTTGCCTCAAGAGACCCAGTACTTC. Translated: CAWTQRVLPQETQYF.

The genes are TRBV7-9 and TRBJ1-2; tentatively, D is TRBD1 (6 bases). Germline loops: CDR1 SEHNR, CDR2 FQNEAQ (reference sequence). The CDR3 runs to 12 residues. V lost 3 bases, J lost 4 bases, and 6 bases lay in between. The CDR3 protein is CASSLTGYGYTF. The CDR3 coding sequence is TGTGCCAGCAGCTTGACAGGCTATGGCTACACCTTC.

This chain's CDR3 is CASSGLAGDYNEQFF. The CDR3, as DNA: TGTGCCAGCAGCGGACTAGCGGGAGACTACAATGAGCAGTTCTTC. The rearrangement joins TRBV9 to TRBJ2-1, with 12 bases matching TRBD2. Germline loops: CDR1 SGDLS, CDR2 YYNGEE. With V trimmed by 3 bases and J by 3 bases, 1 base remained unmatched. CDR3 length: 15 amino acids.

The chain carries TRBV2 and TRBJ2-1; 7 bases align to TRBD2. The CDR3 loop spans 14 amino acids. V gave up 10 bases and J gave up 2 bases; unmatched junction bases: 8. Germline assignment: CDR1 SNHLY and CDR2 FYNNEI. CDR3: CAILGGGPYNEQFF. The CDR3, as DNA: TGTGCCATACTCGGGGGAGGGCCCTACAATGAGCAGTTCTTC.

The gene calls are TRBV15 and TRBJ2-1, with TRBD2 as a possible D gene (6 bases). The germline V gene has CDR1 LNHNV and CDR2 YYDKDF (reference sequence). The V and J ends lost 5 bases and 6 bases respectively, with 11 bases between them. This CDR3 contains 13 residues. CDR3 amino acids: CATSRGLPNEQFF. CDR3 bases: TGTGCCACCAGCCGGGGACTCCCCAATGAGCAGTTCTTC.

The J gene is TRBJ2-2, the V gene TRBV7-2; D may be TRBD1 (6 bases). CDR1 is SGHTA, CDR2 FQGNSA, per germline. The V end lost 3 bases, the J end lost 6 bases, and 14 bases lay between the germline ends. This CDR3 is 15 amino acids long. The CDR3 region is CASSLTTGFPGELFF. The DNA of the CDR3 is TGTGCCAGCAGCTTGACGACAGGTTTTCCCGGGGAGCTGTTTTTT. Complete variable domain (other parts from reference TRBV7-2 and TRBJ2-2): GAGVSQSPSNKVTEKGKDVELRCDPISGHTALYWYRQSLGQGLEFLIYFQGNSAPDKSGLPSDRFSAERTGGSVSTLTIQRTQQEDSAVYLCASSLTTGFPGELFFGEGSRLTVL.

The chain couples TRBV11-2 to TRBJ1-1; TRBD1 agrees at 9 bases. The CDR3 has 14 amino acids. The trim removed 5 bases at V and 1 base at J, leaving 2 bases unmatched. The germline V gene encodes CDR1 SGHAT and CDR2 FQNNGV. The CDR3 protein is CASSRTGANTEAFF. For the CDR3, the DNA is TGTGCCAGCAGCCGGACAGGGGCGAACACTGAAGCTTTCTTT.

The V gene is TRBV7-3, the J gene TRBJ2-3; a possible D gene is TRBD2 (6 bases). Trimming cost V 3 bases and J 2 bases, with 18 bases left between them. Germline assignment: CDR1 SGHTA and CDR2 FQGTGA. The CDR3 extends over 17 amino acids. In DNA form, the CDR3 reads TGTGCCAGCAGCTTGGCTGGGGACTCGGCCAACACAGATACGCAGTATTTT. This sequence encodes CASSLAGDSANTDTQYF.